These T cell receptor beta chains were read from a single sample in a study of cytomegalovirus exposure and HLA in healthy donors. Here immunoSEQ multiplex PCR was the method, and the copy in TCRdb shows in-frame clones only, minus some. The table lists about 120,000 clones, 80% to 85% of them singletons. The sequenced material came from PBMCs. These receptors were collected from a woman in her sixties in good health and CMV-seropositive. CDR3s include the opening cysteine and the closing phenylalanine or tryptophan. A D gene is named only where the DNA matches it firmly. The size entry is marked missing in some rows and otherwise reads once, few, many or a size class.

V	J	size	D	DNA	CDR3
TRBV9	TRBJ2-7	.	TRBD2	TGTGCCAGCAGCGGAACCGGGACTACCTACGAGCAGTACTTC	CASSGTGTTYEQYF
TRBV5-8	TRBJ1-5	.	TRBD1	TGTGCCAGCAGCCGGGACAGGGGAAGGCCCCAGCATTTT	CASSRDRGRPQHF
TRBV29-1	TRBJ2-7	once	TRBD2	TGCAGCGTTGGGGGGCTGTTCTCGGGAGGGCCCTCCTACGAGCAGTACTTC	CSVGGLFSGGPSYEQYF
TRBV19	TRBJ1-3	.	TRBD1	TGTGCCAGTGGGAAAGACAGGGACGGCACCATATATTTT	CASGKDRDGTIYF
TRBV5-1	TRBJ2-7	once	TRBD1	TGCGCCAGCAGTTACAGGGGGCGCCGATCCTACGAGCAGTACTTC	CASSYRGRRSYEQYF
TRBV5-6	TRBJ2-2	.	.	TGTGCCAGCAGCCCGGGTTCTAACACCGGGGAGCTGTTTTTT	CASSPGSNTGELFF
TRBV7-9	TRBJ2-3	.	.	TGTGCTGGGTCCCTAAACAGGGATACGCAGTATTTT	CAGSLNRDTQYF
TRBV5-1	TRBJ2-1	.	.	TGCGCCAGCAGCTTACGATCGCTATACAATGAGCAGTTCTTC	CASSLRSLYNEQFF
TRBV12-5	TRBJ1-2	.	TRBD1	TGTGCTAGTGGTTTGGTATGTCGAGGGACAGGGGTAGGGGATGGGTCTTGGGCGGGTGGCTACACCTTC	CASGLVCRGTGVGDGSWAGGYTF
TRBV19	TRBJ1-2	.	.	TGTGCCAGTAGCAACCCCACCAGGGGCTACACCTTC	CASSNPTRGYTF
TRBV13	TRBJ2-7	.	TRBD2	TGTGCTAGCAGCCCCTGGGGGACTAGCGGGAGGAGGGAGCAGTACTTC	CASSPWGTSGRREQYF
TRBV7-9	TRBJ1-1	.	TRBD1	TGTGCCAGCAGCTTCTCGACAGGGGGCACTGAAGCTTTCTTT	CASSFSTGGTEAFF
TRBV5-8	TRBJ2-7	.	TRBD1	TGTGCCAGCAGCTTGGACAGGGGGTACGAGCAGTACTTC	CASSLDRGYEQYF
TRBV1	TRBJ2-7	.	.	TGCACCAGCAGCCAAGTAGGTGGGAGGGCCAACGAGCAGTACTTC	CTSSQVGGRANEQYF
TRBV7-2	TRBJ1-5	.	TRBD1	TGTGCCAGCAGCTTGAGACAGGGAAGGAATCAGCCCCAGCATTTT	CASSLRQGRNQPQHF
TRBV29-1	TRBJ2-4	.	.	TGCAGCGTTGAAGAACAGTTAGCCAAAAACATTCAGTACTTC	CSVEEQLAKNIQYF
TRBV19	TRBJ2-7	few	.	TGTGCCAGTAGTAGGGAGGACGGTTCCTACGAGCAGTACTTC	CASSREDGSYEQYF
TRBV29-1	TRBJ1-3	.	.	TGCAGCGTTGTTGGCGGAGGGAACACCATATATTTT	CSVVGGGNTIYF
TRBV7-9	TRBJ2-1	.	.	TGTGCCAGCAGCTTCCCGGCGGGACTGCGCAATGAGCAGTTCTTC	CASSFPAGLRNEQFF
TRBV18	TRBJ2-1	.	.	TGTGCCAGCTCACCAGACAGGTCTGACTACTACAATGAGCAGTTCTTC	CASSPDRSDYYNEQFF
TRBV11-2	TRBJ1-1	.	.	TGTGCCAGCAGCTTAGTTGGCTACAGTATTGGCACTGAAGCTTTCTTT	CASSLVGYSIGTEAFF
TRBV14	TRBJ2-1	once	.	TGTGCCAGCAGCCGGGACACCCGCTCCTACAATGAGCAGTTCTTC	CASSRDTRSYNEQFF
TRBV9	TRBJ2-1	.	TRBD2	TGTGCCAGCAGCCTAAGACTAGCGGGAACCCACAATGAGCAGTTCTTC	CASSLRLAGTHNEQFF
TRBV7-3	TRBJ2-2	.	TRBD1	TGTGCCAGCAGCTCAAATTGGTGGACAGGAAACACCGGGGAGCTGTTTTTT	CASSSNWWTGNTGELFF
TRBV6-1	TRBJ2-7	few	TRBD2	TGTGCCAGCAGGGCGGTAGCGGGAGGCCACGAGCAGTACTTC	CASRAVAGGHEQYF
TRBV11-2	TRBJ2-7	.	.	TGTGCCAGCAGCTTAATGTTAACGGTTTCGGACGAGCAGTACTTC	CASSLMLTVSDEQYF
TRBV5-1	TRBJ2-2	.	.	TGCGCCAGCACCAAGGACGGAGGATCCACCGGGGAGCTGTTTTTT	CASTKDGGSTGELFF
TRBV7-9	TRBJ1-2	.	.	TGTGCCAGCAGCTTAGCGGAATCCAGGGTCATAGCCGGCTACACCTTC	CASSLAESRVIAGYTF
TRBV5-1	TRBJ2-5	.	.	TGCGCCAGCAGCTACGAGGGCGGGATCGAGACCCAGTACTTC	CASSYEGGIETQYF
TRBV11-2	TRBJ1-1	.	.	TGTGCCAGCAGCTTAGACATCACTGAAGCTTTCTTT	CASSLDITEAFF
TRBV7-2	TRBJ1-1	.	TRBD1	TGTGCCAGCAGCTTAAATCCGGGACAGGGCCAGGAAGCTTTCTTT	CASSLNPGQGQEAFF
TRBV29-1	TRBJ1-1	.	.	TGCAGCGTTGAAGATCCCGGTGAAGCTTTCTTT	CSVEDPGEAFF
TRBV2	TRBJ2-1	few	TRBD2	TGTGCCATCATAGCGGGAGTCTCCTACAATGAGCAGTTCTTC	CAIIAGVSYNEQFF
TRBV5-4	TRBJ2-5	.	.	TGTGCCAGCAGCGATGACTTGGGTCGGGAGACCCAGTACTTC	CASSDDLGRETQYF
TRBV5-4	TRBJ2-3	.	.	TGTGCCAGCAGTCGTGTTGGGCGGGTTACAGATACGCAGTATTTT	CASSRVGRVTDTQYF
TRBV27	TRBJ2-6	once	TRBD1	TGTGCCAGCAGCTACCGCAGGACAGGGGGTTTCTCTGGGGCCAACGTCCTGACTTTC	CASSYRRTGGFSGANVLTF
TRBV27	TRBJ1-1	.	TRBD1	TGTGCCAGCAGTTCTCCTCGGACAGGGAGGTCGATTTTCACTGAAGCTTTCTTT	CASSSPRTGRSIFTEAFF
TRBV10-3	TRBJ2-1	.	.	TGTGCCATCAGTGAGTCCCCGGGGATCGATGAGCAGTTCTTC	CAISESPGIDEQFF
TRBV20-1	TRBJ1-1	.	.	TGCAGTGCTAGACAGGGTGTAGAAGCTTTCTTT	CSARQGVEAFF
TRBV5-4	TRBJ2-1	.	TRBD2	TGTGCCAGCAGCTGGGGGGGGGTTTCGTCCTACAATGAGCAGTTCTTC	CASSWGGVSSYNEQFF
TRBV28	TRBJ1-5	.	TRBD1	TGTGCCAGCAGTCCCCTCGGACAGGGAAAAAATCAGCCCCAGCATTTT	CASSPLGQGKNQPQHF
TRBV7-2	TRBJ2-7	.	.	TGTGCCAGCAGCCCAGGTGTCGGTGGAGAGCAGTACTTC	CASSPGVGGEQYF
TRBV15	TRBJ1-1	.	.	TGTGCCACCAGCAGAGACAGGGGTATGAACACTGAAGCTTTCTTT	CATSRDRGMNTEAFF
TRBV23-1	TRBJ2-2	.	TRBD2	TGCGCCAGCAGGGGCTTGGGCGGGAGGATCGGGGAGCTGTTTTTT	CASRGLGGRIGELFF
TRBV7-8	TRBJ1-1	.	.	TGTGCCAGCAACCAAGACAGGACCCGGAACACTGAAGCTTTCTTT	CASNQDRTRNTEAFF
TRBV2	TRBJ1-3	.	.	TGTGCCAGCAGGGAGGGGTCTGGAAACACCATATATTTT	CASREGSGNTIYF
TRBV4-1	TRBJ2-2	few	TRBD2	TGCGCCACCTACCGGGGGGCCGGGGAGCTGTTTTTT	CATYRGAGELFF
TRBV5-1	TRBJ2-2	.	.	TGCGCCAGCAGCTCAGGGGCAGGGCGCACCGGGGAGCTGTTTTTT	CASSSGAGRTGELFF
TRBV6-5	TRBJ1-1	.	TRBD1	TGTGCCAGCCGACAGGGGTTTGGCACTGAAGCTTTCTTT	CASRQGFGTEAFF
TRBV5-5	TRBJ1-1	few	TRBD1	TGTGCCAGCAGCTGGGCCGGGACAGGGGATATGAACACTGAAGCTTTCTTT	CASSWAGTGDMNTEAFF
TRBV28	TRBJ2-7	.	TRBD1	TGTGCCAGCATCAAAGGGGGCGGCCACGAGCAGTACTTC	CASIKGGGHEQYF
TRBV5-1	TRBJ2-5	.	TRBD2	TGCGCCAGCAGCTTGGGTAGCGGGAGGAGAGAGACCCAGTACTTC	CASSLGSGRRETQYF
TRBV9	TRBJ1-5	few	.	TGTGCCAGCAGTCTAGGGGGGGGCAGATATCAGCCCCAGCATTTT	CASSLGGGRYQPQHF
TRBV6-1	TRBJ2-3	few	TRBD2	TGTGCCAGCACCAGACTAGCGACAGATACGCAGTATTTT	CASTRLATDTQYF
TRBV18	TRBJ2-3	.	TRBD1	TGTGCCAGCTCACCACGAACATCGGGACAGGGAATGGATACGCAGTATTTT	CASSPRTSGQGMDTQYF
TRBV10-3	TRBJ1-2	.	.	TGTGCCATCAGTGAGTCCGGGGGTGACTATGGCTACACCTTC	CAISESGGDYGYTF
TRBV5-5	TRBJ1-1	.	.	TGTGCCAGCAGCACGCCGACCGTTGAGAGACAGGCGAAGAACACTGAAGCTTTCTTT	CASSTPTVERQAKNTEAFF
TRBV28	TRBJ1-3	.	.	TGTGCCACCTCCTCTGCCCCTACCTCTGGAAACACCATATATTTT	CATSSAPTSGNTIYF
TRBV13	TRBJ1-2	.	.	TGTGCCAGCCCCGGCCCGGGGGTGCATGGCTACACCTTC	CASPGPGVHGYTF